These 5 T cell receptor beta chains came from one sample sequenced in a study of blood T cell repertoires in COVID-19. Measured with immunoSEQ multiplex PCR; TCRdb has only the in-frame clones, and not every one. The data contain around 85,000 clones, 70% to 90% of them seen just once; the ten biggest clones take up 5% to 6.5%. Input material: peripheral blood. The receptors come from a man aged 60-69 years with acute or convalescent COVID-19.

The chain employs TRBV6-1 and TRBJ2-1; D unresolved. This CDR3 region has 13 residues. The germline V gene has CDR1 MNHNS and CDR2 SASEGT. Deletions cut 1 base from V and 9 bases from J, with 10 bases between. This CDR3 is CASSEGLKREQFF. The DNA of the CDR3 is TGTGCCAGCAGTGAAGGGTTGAAGCGTGAGCAGTTCTTC.

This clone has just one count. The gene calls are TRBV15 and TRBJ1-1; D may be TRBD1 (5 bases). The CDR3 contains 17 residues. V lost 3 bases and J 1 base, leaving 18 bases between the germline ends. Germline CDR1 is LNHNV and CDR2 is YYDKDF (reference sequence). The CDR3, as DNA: TGTGCCACCAGCAGCGATGCTACCGACAGAAAGAACACTGAAGCTTTCTTT. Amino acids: CATSSDATDRKNTEAFF.

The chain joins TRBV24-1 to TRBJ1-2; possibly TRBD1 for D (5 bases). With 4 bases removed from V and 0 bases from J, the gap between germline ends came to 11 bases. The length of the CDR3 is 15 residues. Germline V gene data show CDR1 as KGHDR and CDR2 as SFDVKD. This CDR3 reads CATSDGGGANYGYTF. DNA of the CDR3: TGTGCCACCAGTGACGGTGGGGGGGCTAACTATGGCTACACCTTC.

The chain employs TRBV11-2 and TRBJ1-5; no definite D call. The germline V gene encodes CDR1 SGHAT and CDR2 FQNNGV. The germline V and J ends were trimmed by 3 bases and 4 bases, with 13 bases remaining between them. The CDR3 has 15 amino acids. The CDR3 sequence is CASSFRGFENQPQHF. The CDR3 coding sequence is TGTGCCAGCAGCTTCCGGGGTTTTGAAAATCAGCCCCAGCATTTT.

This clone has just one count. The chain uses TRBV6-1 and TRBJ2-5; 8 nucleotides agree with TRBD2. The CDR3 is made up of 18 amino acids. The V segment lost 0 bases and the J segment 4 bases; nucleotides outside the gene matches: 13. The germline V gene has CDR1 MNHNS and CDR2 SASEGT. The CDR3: CASSEAGIGTSLGETQYF. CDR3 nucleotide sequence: TGTGCCAGCAGTGAAGCGGGGATCGGGACTAGTCTTGGAGAGACCCAGTACTTC.